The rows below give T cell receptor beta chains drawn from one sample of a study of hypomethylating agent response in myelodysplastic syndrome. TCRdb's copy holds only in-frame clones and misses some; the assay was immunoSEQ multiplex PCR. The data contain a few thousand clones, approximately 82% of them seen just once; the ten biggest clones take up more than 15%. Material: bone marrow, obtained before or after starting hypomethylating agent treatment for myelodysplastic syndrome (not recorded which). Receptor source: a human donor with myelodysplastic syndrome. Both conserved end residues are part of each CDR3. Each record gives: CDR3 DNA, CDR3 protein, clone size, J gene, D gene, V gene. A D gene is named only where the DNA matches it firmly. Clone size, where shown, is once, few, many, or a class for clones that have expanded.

TGTGCCAGCTCACCTCTTGGGACAGGGAATAGCAATCAGCCCCAGCATTTT | CASSPLGTGNSNQPQHF | - | TRBJ1-5 | TRBD1 | TRBV18
TGTGCCAGCAGTAAGAGCAATCAGCCCCAGCATTTT | CASSKSNQPQHF | - | TRBJ1-5 | - | TRBV6-1
TGTGCCAGCAGTTACTCGCCAGGGAGGGATGAGCAGTTCTTC | CASSYSPGRDEQFF | - | TRBJ2-1 | TRBD2 | TRBV6-6
TGTGCCAGCGCGGAGTCTGGGGGAATTCAAGAGACCCAGTACTTC | CASAESGGIQETQYF | - | TRBJ2-5 | - | TRBV25-1
TGTGCCAGTAGGAGTCAATTGGAGAACAATCAGCCCCAGCATTTT | CASRSQLENNQPQHF | - | TRBJ1-5 | - | TRBV19
TGTGCCAGCAACTTAGCGCCCGGGAGCTCCTACAATGAGCAGTTCTTC | CASNLAPGSSYNEQFF | - | TRBJ2-1 | - | TRBV27
TGTGCCAGCAGCCCAAGGATTCGACTAGCGGGAGGAGGCGAGCAGTTCTTC | CASSPRIRLAGGGEQFF | - | TRBJ2-1 | TRBD2 | TRBV7-2
TGTGCCAGCAGCTTAGTTGTGGGGTACAATCAGCCCCAGCATTTT | CASSLVVGYNQPQHF | - | TRBJ1-5 | - | TRBV11-2
TGTGCCATCAGTGAGTCAAGGGGCTCGAACACCGGGGAGCTGTTTTTT | CAISESRGSNTGELFF | - | TRBJ2-2 | - | TRBV10-3
TGCGCCAGCAGCGGTGGGAGAACAGATACGCAGTATTTT | CASSGGRTDTQYF | - | TRBJ2-3 | - | TRBV10-1
TGTGCCAGCAGCCACGGACTCTACAACTACGAGCAGTACTTC | CASSHGLYNYEQYF | once | TRBJ2-7 | - | TRBV14